The 23 T cell receptor beta chains in this list originate from one sample, sequenced in a study of cytomegalovirus exposure and HLA in healthy donors. Using immunoSEQ multiplex PCR, the repertoire was profiled, and TCRdb retains in-frame clones only, with some absent. This sample has a few hundred thousand clones; less than 95% occur once, and the top ten carry approximately 3.1%. The sample comprised PBMCs. These receptors were collected from a woman aged 25 to 45 in good health and CMV-seronegative.

J is TRBJ1-2 and V is TRBV7-2; D is undetermined. This CDR3 is 12 amino acids long. Trimming removed 6 bases from V and 7 bases from J, with 12 bases in between. CDR1 and CDR2 from the germline V gene are SGHTA and FQGNSA. CDR3 region: CASREPGAGYTF. As DNA, the CDR3 is TGTGCCAGCAGGGAACCGGGAGCTGGCTACACCTTC.

The rearrangement links TRBV5-1 to TRBJ2-7, with 8 bases that match TRBD2. J lost 2 bases, V lost 1 base, and 8 bases had no gene match. The germline CDR1 and CDR2 sequences are SGHRS and YFSETQ. This CDR3 has 16 residues. The CDR3 nucleotides are TGCGCCAGCAGCTTGTCCGGGACTAGTGGCGCCTACGAGCAGTACTTC. Translating it yields CASSLSGTSGAYEQYF.

The gene calls are TRBV23-1 and TRBJ2-7, with 7 bases identical to TRBD1. TRBV23-1 is an open reading frame whose function is uncertain. The CDR3 runs 16 residues. The junction had 9 bases not matched to a gene; V was cut back by 0 bases and J by 4 bases. The chain's CDR3 is CASSQSPDRKSYEQYF. In DNA form, the CDR3 reads TGCGCCAGCAGTCAATCACCGGACAGGAAAAGTTACGAGCAGTACTTC.

The chain uses TRBV27 and TRBJ2-2; D is uncertain. The CDR3 is 13 amino acids. CDR1 MNHEY and CDR2 SMNVEV come from the germline V gene (reference sequence). Trimming left V 6 bases short and J 6 bases short, with 11 bases between. CDR3 protein: CASRSLGSGELFF. The CDR3 DNA is TGTGCCAGCAGGTCTCTAGGGTCCGGGGAGCTGTTTTTT.

The chain employs TRBV19 and TRBJ2-7; 12 bases are a match to TRBD2. V lost 3 bases and J lost 5; bases outside the gene matches: 5. In germline, CDR1 is LNHDA, CDR2 SQIVND (reference sequence). The CDR3 extends over 15 amino acids. CDR3 bases: TGTGCCAGTAGTATGCTAGCGGGAGGGCCTAACGAGCAGTACTTC. This encodes CASSMLAGGPNEQYF.

This clone has a handful of counts. The chain employs TRBV5-6 and TRBJ1-2, with D perhaps matching TRBD1 (5 bases). Germline V gene sequence: CDR1 SGHDT, CDR2 YYEEEE. This CDR3 contains 14 residues. The V and J ends lost 4 bases and 4 bases respectively, with 14 bases between them. This CDR3 is CASSHIGGIYGYTF. The CDR3 coding sequence is TGTGCCAGCAGCCACATCGGGGGAATCTATGGCTACACCTTC.

CDR3 amino acids: CAISGPSGNQPQHF. The CDR3 DNA follows: TGTGCCATCAGTGGCCCGTCGGGGAACCAGCCCCAGCATTTT. This chain links TRBV10-3 with TRBJ1-5; D not resolved. The germline V gene has CDR1 ENHRY and CDR2 SYGVKD. V shed 4 bases and J shed 7 bases, with 14 bases lying between them. CDR3 length: 14 residues.

The chain links TRBV10-2 to TRBJ1-3; D not certain. Germline V gene sequence: CDR1 WSHSY, CDR2 SAAADI. Trimming pared 5 bases from V and 1 base from J, leaving 12 bases between. The CDR3 extends over 15 amino acids. The CDR3 spells CASSPGEFSGNTIYF. The CDR3 nucleotides are TGCGCCAGCAGTCCCGGGGAATTTTCTGGAAACACCATATATTTT.

The chain is built from TRBV5-6 and TRBJ2-7; D perhaps matches TRBD1 (6 bases). This CDR3 contains 13 residues. Germline assignment: CDR1 SGHDT and CDR2 YYEEEE. Trimming took off 7 bases at V and 3 bases at J, with 14 bases between the two ends. DNA for the CDR3: TGTGCCAGCGGCAATCAGGGGAGCTACGAGCAGTACTTC. Amino acids: CASGNQGSYEQYF.

V is TRBV29-1 and J is TRBJ2-1; 14 bases map to TRBD2. Losses at the gene ends were 1 base for V and 1 base for J; bases not matched to a gene: 3. The CDR3 consists of 17 residues. Looked up from germline, CDR1 is SQVTM and CDR2 is ANQGSEA. The DNA of the CDR3 is TGCAGCGTTGAAGCAGGGACTAGCGGGGGTTCCTACAATGAGCAGTTCTTC. It encodes CSVEAGTSGGSYNEQFF.

This sequence joins TRBV6-5 and TRBJ2-7, with D unclear. V lost 6 bases, J lost 3 bases, and 12 bases lay in between. Germline CDR1 is MNHEY and CDR2 is SVGAGI. The CDR3 is made up of 13 amino acids. This chain's CDR3 is CASSLWTVYEQYF. CDR3 in DNA: TGTGCCAGCAGCCTCTGGACCGTCTACGAGCAGTACTTC.

This chain's CDR3 is CASSQGEGGSFTDTQYF. CDR3 DNA sequence: TGTGCCAGCAGCCAAGGCGAGGGCGGGAGTTTTACAGATACGCAGTATTTT. J is TRBJ2-3 and V is TRBV4-2; 7 nucleotides line up with TRBD2. The CDR3 length is 17 residues. The V segment lost 1 base and the J segment 3 bases; nucleotides outside the gene matches: 10. The germline CDR1 and CDR2 sequences are LGHNA and YNFKEQ.

The chain is built from TRBV6-5 and TRBJ2-1; the match to TRBD2 covers 9 bases. The CDR3 runs 15 residues. Germline assignment: CDR1 MNHEY and CDR2 SVGAGI. With 4 bases clipped from V and 7 bases from J, the junction kept 8 bases outside the gene matches. The CDR3 DNA sequence: TGTGCCAGCAGTTTATTAGCGGGAGTATATAATGAGCAGTTCTTC. Amino acids: CASSLLAGVYNEQFF.

This chain joins TRBV9 and TRBJ1-1; no clear D gene. V lost 0 bases and J 2 bases, leaving 11 bases between the germline ends. CDR1 is SGDLS, CDR2 YYNGEE, per germline. The CDR3 contains 15 residues. CDR3 region: CASSVGRGLNTEAFF. The CDR3 nucleotides read TGTGCCAGCAGCGTAGGGAGAGGGCTCAACACTGAAGCTTTCTTT.

DNA of the CDR3: TGTGCCTGGAGCTTCACAGCTACCTATGGCTACACCTTC. This sequence encodes CAWSFTATYGYTF. The rearrangement links TRBV30 to TRBJ1-2; D unresolved. This CDR3 is built from 13 residues. Between the trimmed V and J ends, which lost 3 bases and 4 bases, there was a span of 12 bases. CDR1 and CDR2 (germline): GTSNPN, SVGIG (reference sequence).

The rearrangement joins TRBV27 to TRBJ2-3; D may correspond to TRBD1 or TRBD2 (7 bases each). V lost 1 base, J lost 5 bases, and 13 bases lay in between. Germline CDR1 and CDR2: MNHEY and SMNVEV (reference sequence). The CDR3 loop spans 15 amino acids. In nucleotides, the CDR3 is TGTGCCAGCAGTTTATGGGCAGGGGGGGAAGATACGCAGTATTTT. It translates to CASSLWAGGEDTQYF.

The CDR3 DNA reads as TGTGCCAGTAGTATAGATCTGTCAGGGACATACGAGCAGTACTTC. Its translation: CASSIDLSGTYEQYF. The rearrangement joins TRBV19 to TRBJ2-7; a weak D match, TRBD1 (6 bases). There are 15 residues in the CDR3. CDR1 LNHDA and CDR2 SQIVND come from the germline V gene (reference sequence). V lost 0 bases to trimming and J lost 4 bases, with 13 bases between them.

CDR3 protein: CASSLVNRARDRVYEQYF. The CDR3 nucleotides read TGTGCCAGCAGCTTAGTTAATCGGGCCCGGGACAGGGTCTACGAGCAGTACTTC. The chain carries TRBV11-2 and TRBJ2-7; 9 bases are a match to TRBD1. In germline, CDR1 is SGHAT, CDR2 FQNNGV. Losses at the gene ends were 1 base for V and 3 bases for J; bases not matched to a gene: 13. The CDR3 is made up of 18 amino acids.

This clone was seen only once. Other DNA sequences from this sample encode an identical CDR3 as well. The rearrangement joins TRBV5-4 to TRBJ2-7; the D gene is possibly TRBD1 (5 bases). The CDR3 runs 12 residues. Germline V gives CDR1 SGHNT, CDR2 YYREEE (reference sequence). Between the trimmed V and J ends, which lost 2 bases and 4 bases, there was a span of 7 bases. Here the CDR3 reads CASSFGAYEQYF. CDR3 DNA: TGTGCCAGCAGCTTTGGGGCGTACGAGCAGTACTTC. Full variable domain (rest looked up from reference TRBV5-4 and TRBJ2-7): ETGVTQSPTHLIKTRGQQVTLRCSSQSGHNTVSWYQQALGQGPQFIFQYYREEENGRGNFPPRFSGLQFPNYSSELNVNALELDDSALYLCASSFGAYEQYFGPGTRLTVT.

The gene calls are TRBV6-1 and TRBJ2-1; TRBD2 agrees at 10 bases. The CDR3 is 15 amino acids. Trimming took 5 bases from V and 7 from J; bases not matched to a gene: 8. Germline V gives CDR1 MNHNS, CDR2 SASEGT. The CDR3: CASSPASGSLNEQFF. The CDR3 DNA follows: TGTGCCAGCAGTCCGGCTAGCGGGAGTCTTAATGAGCAGTTCTTC.

The chain recombines TRBV10-2 with TRBJ2-3, with D perhaps matching TRBD1 or TRBD2 (6 bases each). This CDR3 is 18 amino acids long. The ends were cut back, 3 bases at V and 8 bases at J, with 27 bases in the middle. Germline loops: CDR1 WSHSY, CDR2 SAAADI. The CDR3 loop is CASSEISLDSPGGGTQYF. The CDR3 DNA sequence: TGCGCCAGCAGTGAAATCTCTTTGGACAGCCCCGGAGGGGGTACGCAGTATTTT.

The CDR3: CASSFDRGRDYGYTF. The CDR3 bases are TGTGCCAGCAGTTTCGACAGGGGACGAGACTATGGCTACACCTTC. The chain joins TRBV28 to TRBJ1-2; 8 bases are a match to TRBD1. V trimming: 3 bases; J trimming: 3 bases; junction bases outside the gene matches: 6. The CDR3 spans 15 residues. Germline CDR1 MDHEN, CDR2 SYDVKM.

As for this clone: The sample carries other DNA sequences with the same CDR3. The rearrangement joins TRBV9 to TRBJ2-7, with D perhaps matching TRBD1 (6 bases). From germline, CDR1 is SGDLS and CDR2 YYNGEE. The V end lost 3 bases, the J end lost 0 bases, and 10 bases lay between the germline ends. This CDR3 region has 14 residues. CDR3 nucleotides: TGTGCCAGCAGCGGCCGGGACAACTCCTACGAGCAGTACTTC. Translated: CASSGRDNSYEQYF.